The clone carrying this T cell receptor beta chain was detected a few times. Its antigen is as yet unknown. Preparation of the TCRbeta library used unique molecular identifiers. MiXCR was run by TCRdb on the PCR reads, yielding one entry per CDR3 protein. The sample lists about 980,000 distinct CDR3 sequences, roughly 31% occurring once. The data are from a study of T-cell reconstitution after alpha-beta-depleted transplantation in children. Findings and limits, study-wide: High day-60 TCRbeta diversity in some patients came from surviving recipient T cells and thymic progenitors. T-cell numbers and diversity, one year after transplant, stemmed largely from T cells that were newly produced. In patients about two months after transplant, alpha-beta T cells reportedly arose from several hundred expanded graft clones.

The germline V gene has CDR1 ENHRY and CDR2 SYGVKD. V shed 3 bases and J shed 1 base, with 16 bases lying between them. The CDR3 is 16 residues long. This TCR was recovered from a boy younger than two who had a stem cell transplant for SCID, so the T cells may come from the graft donor. The V call is TRBV10-3, the J call TRBJ2-7; D is possibly TRBD1 (8 bases). Here the sequenced sample was PBMCs, mostly from graft donor cells, taken 360 days after TCRalphabeta/CD19-depleted stem cell transplant. In DNA form, the CDR3 reads TGTGCCATCAGTGACCCTGGACAGGGAGGGTCCTACGAGCAGTACTTC. Translation gives CAISDPGQGGSYEQYF.